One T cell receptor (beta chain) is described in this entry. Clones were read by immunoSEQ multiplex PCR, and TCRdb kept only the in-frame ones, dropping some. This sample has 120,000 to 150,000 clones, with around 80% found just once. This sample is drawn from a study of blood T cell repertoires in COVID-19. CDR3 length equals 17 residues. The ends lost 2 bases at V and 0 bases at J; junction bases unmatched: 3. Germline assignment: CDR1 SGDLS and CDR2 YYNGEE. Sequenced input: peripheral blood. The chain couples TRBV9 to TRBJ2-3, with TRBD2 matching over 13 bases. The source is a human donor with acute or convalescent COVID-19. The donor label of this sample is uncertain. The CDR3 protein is CASSVTSGGSSTDTQYF. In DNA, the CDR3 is TGTGCCAGCAGCGTGACTAGCGGGGGGTCTAGCACAGATACGCAGTATTTT.